The 16 T cell receptor beta chains given below trace back to one sample, sequenced in a study of T cells in women clearing cervical HPV infection. Repertoires were generated with immunoSEQ multiplex PCR, while TCRdb's copy carries only in-frame clones and drops some. The listing records 40,000 to 60,000 clones. The sequenced material came from blood buffy coat. These receptors were collected from a woman between 18 and 75 years old with a cervical HPV16 infection that either progressed to CIN3+ or cleared (not recorded which).

As concerns this clone: The sequence runs out 3 residues before the end of the CDR3; the remainder is reconstructed from the germline J gene. The V call is TRBV5-1, the J call TRBJ2-2; D gene unclear. The V and J ends lost 0 bases and 6 bases respectively, with 6 bases between them. The CDR3 has 13 amino acids. Germline V CDR1 and CDR2: SGHRS, YFSETQ. CDR3 bases read: TGCGCCAGCAGCTTGGAGGTGGCCGGGGAG. Its protein is CASSLEVAGE. The CDR3 in its entirety is CASSLEVAGELFF.

Of note for this clone: The read terminates 3 residues ahead of where the CDR3 ends, so the germline J gene completes it. The chain combines TRBV20-1 with TRBJ2-5, with TRBD2 identical over 8 bases. The CDR3 extends over 14 amino acids. Germline V gene data show CDR1 as DFQATT and CDR2 as SNEGSKA (reference sequence). J was trimmed by 4 bases and V by 0 bases; bases with no gene match: 4. CDR3 in amino acids: CSAREAGGAETQYF. CDR3 bases read: TGCAGTGCTAGAGAGGCGGGGGGAGCAGAGACC.

With regard to this clone: The read finishes 3 residues shy of the CDR3 end, and the germline J gene is used to complete it. The chain is built from TRBV2 and TRBJ2-2; perhaps TRBD1 as D (7 bases). The CDR3 consists of 18 residues. Trimming took 0 bases from V and 4 from J, leaving 18 bases between them. CDR1 is SNHLY, CDR2 FYNNEI, per germline. The sequenced CDR3 bases are TGTGCCAGCAGTGAAGCTGAAGGGGGCCGGGGAGGCACCGGGGAG. Its protein is CASSEAEGGRGGTGE. The full CDR3 is CASSEAEGGRGGTGELFF.

Comment on this clone: The read ends 3 residues early relative to the CDR3; the germline J gene fills the gap. The rearrangement links TRBV3-1 (or the pseudogene TRBV3-2) to TRBJ2-5; weak D call: TRBD1 (5 bases). In germline, CDR1 is LGHDT, CDR2 YNNKEL (reference sequence). The ends were cut back, 1 base at V and 4 bases at J, with 13 bases in the middle. The CDR3 sequence is 15 residues long. The CDR3 sequence: CASSQGGALGETQYF. Partial CDR3 DNA: TGTGCCAGCAGCCAAGGTGGGGCTTTAGGAGAGACC.

Regarding this clone: The read ends 3 residues early relative to the CDR3; the germline J gene fills the gap. This chain uses TRBV6-1 with TRBJ2-2, with a possible D match to TRBD1 (6 bases). Germline CDR1 MNHNS, CDR2 SASEGT. This CDR3 region has 14 residues. The CDR3 spells CASSADRRNEKLFF. The part of the CDR3 DNA that was read is TGTGCCAGCAGTGCCGACAGGAGAAATGAAAAG.

On this clone: The CDR3 end falls 3 residues outside the read, so it is completed with the germline J gene. The chain has TRBV7-8 and TRBJ2-3, with 8 positions matching TRBD1. Germline CDR1 and CDR2: SGHVS and FQNEAQ. The junction had 5 bases not matched to a gene; V was cut back by 3 bases and J by 3 bases. The length of the CDR3 is 15 residues. CDR3 loop: CASSFSGTGTDTQYF. CDR3 DNA, as far as it was read: TGTGCCAGCAGCTTTTCCGGGACAGGTACAGATACG. The full variable domain, its missing parts supplied by reference TRBV7-8 and TRBJ2-3, is GAGVSQSPRYKVAKRGQDVALRCDPISGHVSLFWYQQALGQGPEFLTYFQNEAQLDKSGLPSDRFFAERPEGSVSTLKIQRTQQEDSAVYLCASSFSGTGTDTQYFGPGTRLTVL.

Details on this clone: The missing CDR3 end, 3 residues past where the read stops, is filled in from the germline J gene. This rearrangement joins TRBV19 to TRBJ2-5, with D possibly being TRBD1 (6 bases). The V gene lost 4 bases and the J gene lost 5 bases, with 11 bases spanning the gap. The CDR3 totals 13 residues. Germline V gene sequence: CDR1 LNHDA, CDR2 SQIVND (reference sequence). The chain's CDR3 is CASSTGVGETQYF. The sequenced part of the CDR3 DNA is TGTGCCAGTAGTACAGGGGTGGGGGAGACC.

Note on this clone: The read finishes 3 residues shy of the CDR3 end, and the germline J gene is used to complete it. V gene TRBV5-1 combines with J gene TRBJ2-3, with D possibly matching TRBD2 (6 bases). CDR3 length: 15 amino acids. With 4 bases removed from V and 2 bases from J, the gap between germline ends came to 14 bases. Germline assignment: CDR1 SGHRS and CDR2 YFSETQ. CDR3 loop: CASSHEPGDTDTQYF. The CDR3 bases that were read are TGCGCCAGCAGCCACGAGCCGGGGGACACAGATACG. Full variable domain (remainder filled in from reference TRBV5-1 and TRBJ2-3): KAGVTQTPRYLIKTRGQQVTLSCSPISGHRSVSWYQQTPGQGLQFLFEYFSETQRNKGNFPGRFSGRQFSNSRSEMNVSTLELGDSALYLCASSHEPGDTDTQYFGPGTRLTVL.

About this clone itself: The read ends 3 residues shy of where the CDR3 ends; the end is completed using the germline J gene. The V gene is TRBV28, the J gene TRBJ1-2; possible D gene TRBD1, 5 bases. CDR3 length equals 15 residues. CDR1 is MDHEN, CDR2 SYDVKM, per germline. V shed 4 bases and J shed 3 bases, with 15 bases lying between them. The sequenced part of the CDR3 DNA is TGTGCCAGCAGTTCCGGGGCCGGGGGAGACTATGGC. Translation gives CASSSGAGGDYG. The CDR3 reads in full as CASSSGAGGDYGYTF.

On this clone itself: The sequence runs out 3 residues before the end of the CDR3; the remainder is reconstructed from the germline J gene. The J gene is TRBJ1-1, the V gene TRBV2; D is possibly TRBD1 (5 bases). This CDR3 has 17 amino acids. Per the germline V gene, CDR1 is SNHLY and CDR2 is FYNNEI. V shed 7 bases and J shed 1 base, with 22 bases lying between them. The part of the CDR3 DNA that was read is TGTGCCAGCATCACCGGAGGAGGGGATTTTGGGAACACTGAA. This translates into CASITGGGDFGNTE. The whole CDR3 sequence reads CASITGGGDFGNTEAFF. The complete variable domain, with remaining parts taken from reference TRBV2 and TRBJ1-1, reads EPEVTQTPSHQVTQMGQEVILRCVPISNHLYFYWYRQILGQKVEFLVSFYNNEISEKSEIFDDQFSVERPDGSNFTLKIRSTKLEDSAMYFCASITGGGDFGNTEAFFGQGTRLTVV.

Remarks on this clone: The read terminates 3 residues ahead of where the CDR3 ends, so the germline J gene completes it. V and J are TRBV5-1 and TRBJ2-7, with 8 bases that match TRBD1. The CDR3 extends over 12 amino acids. CDR1 and CDR2 from the germline V gene are SGHRS and YFSETQ. The V segment lost 4 bases and the J segment 6 bases; nucleotides outside the gene matches: 3. The CDR3 reads CASSPGQGEQYF. Incomplete CDR3 DNA: TGCGCCAGCAGCCCCGGACAGGGCGAG.

On this clone itself: The read terminates 3 residues before the CDR3 end, so the remaining end is supplied by the germline J gene. The chain is built from TRBV7-2 and TRBJ2-3; the D gene is possibly TRBD2 (7 bases). Germline CDR1 is SGHTA and CDR2 is FQGNSA. The CDR3 is 14 residues long. CDR3 bases read: TGTGCCAGCAGCTTAGGGGGGGGGCGAGAGACG. Residues: CASSLGGGRET. In full, the CDR3 is CASSLGGGRETQYF.

Of note for this clone: The read ends 3 residues shy of where the CDR3 ends; the end is completed using the germline J gene. The chain has TRBV7-3 and TRBJ1-5, with 10 nucleotides matching TRBD1. Germline CDR1 reads SGHTA; CDR2 reads FQGTGA. This CDR3 comprises 16 residues. The J segment lost 7 bases and the V segment lost 4 bases, leaving 10 bases of the junction unmatched. CDR3 protein: CASSSRTGGNIQPQHF. The sequenced CDR3 bases are TGTGCCAGCAGCTCACGGACAGGGGGGAACATCCAGCCC.

As concerns this clone: Read coverage stops 3 residues before the CDR3 terminus; the germline J gene supplies the remainder. The rearrangement links TRBV10-3 to TRBJ2-7; D not resolved. Germline CDR1 is ENHRY and CDR2 is SYGVKD. Trimming shortened V by 7 bases and J by 4 bases, and 8 bases separated the two germline ends. The CDR3 consists of 11 residues. The CDR3 is CAIKTSYEQYF. CDR3 DNA, as far as it was read: TGTGCCATCAAAACCAGTTACGAG.

About this clone itself: Compared with germline, one end of the junction differs, possibly owing to a read error. The read halts 3 residues ahead of the CDR3 end, with the missing end drawn from the germline J gene. Other DNA sequences within the sample encode an identical CDR3. The J gene is TRBJ2-1, the V gene TRBV10-3; 9 nucleotides match TRBD1. The CDR3 extends over 17 amino acids. Germline lookup yields CDR1 ENHRY and CDR2 SYGVKD. CDR3 bases read: TGTGCCATTAGTGAGGACTGGGGGGACAGGGACGTCAATGAG. This codes for CAISEDWGDRDVNE. From start to end, the CDR3 is CAISEDWGDRDVNEQFF.

Concerning this clone itself: The read terminates 3 residues ahead of where the CDR3 ends, so the germline J gene completes it. The V call is TRBV5-6, the J call TRBJ2-7; a weak D match, TRBD1 (5 bases). This CDR3 is 14 amino acids long. The V gene lost 5 bases and the J gene lost 3 bases, with 15 bases spanning the gap. Germline CDR1 reads SGHDT; CDR2 reads YYEEEE. The CDR3 sequence is CASSNTPGNYEQYF. Partial CDR3 DNA: TGTGCCAGCAGTAACACCCCAGGGAACTACGAG.